The 16 T cell receptor beta chains listed next were all sequenced from one sample in a study of CD8+ T cells in alopecia areata (dated by TCRdb to 2017 to 2018). Library preparation used the immunoSEQ multiplex PCR assay. To provide template for TCR sequencing, every sample had RNA extracted and reverse transcribed into cDNA. In its TCRdb copy, this immuneACCESS table keeps in-frame sequences only and misses some clones. Where compared with another copy, unresolved V genes explain less than half of these, and the others have no known cause. In this sample the table shows about 180,000 clones, roughly 50% of which occur a single time. The ten largest clonotypes hold roughly a tenth of the sample. This specimen's time point label, per the study, means: less than 30 weeks on oral tofacitinib. The treatment or condition tag for this specimen amounts to: oral pan-JAK inhibitor, 5-10 mg twice daily. The source material was CD8+ T cells sorted from blood, sampled at week 24, from a patient treated with tofacitinib. The receptor set was obtained from a human donor with alopecia areata.

The V gene is TRBV29-1, the J gene TRBJ1-5; D is perhaps TRBD1 (6 bases). The germline gives CDR1 SQVTM, CDR2 ANQGSEA. The V gene lost 4 bases and the J gene lost 0 bases, with 10 bases spanning the gap. The length of the CDR3 is 14 residues. CDR3 loop: CSVVAGDSNQPQHF. The CDR3 DNA follows: TGCAGCGTTGTGGCAGGGGATAGCAATCAGCCCCAGCATTTT.

The rearrangement links TRBV7-6 to TRBJ1-4, with D possibly matching TRBD1 (6 bases). Germline-derived CDR1 and CDR2 are SGHVS and FNYEAQ. V lost 3 bases to trimming and J lost 1 base, with 6 bases between them. This CDR3 region has 14 residues. In nucleotides, the CDR3 is TGTGCCAGCAGCTTGGACAGAACTAATGAAAAACTGTTTTTT. This translates into CASSLDRTNEKLFF.

This clone appeared a few times. The chain carries TRBV2 and TRBJ2-7, with D maybe TRBD1 (6 bases). The CDR3 totals 14 residues. Germline CDR1 SNHLY, CDR2 FYNNEI. Trimming shortened V by 3 bases and J by 1 base, and 10 bases separated the two germline ends. The CDR3 region is CASSEAGASYEQYF. For the CDR3, the DNA is TGTGCCAGCAGTGAGGCAGGGGCTTCCTACGAGCAGTACTTC.

There are a few counts of this clone. V usage is TRBV30 and J usage is TRBJ2-7, with 8 bases fitting TRBD1. This CDR3 has 13 residues. V lost 3 bases, J lost 5 bases, and 6 bases stayed unmatched. CDR1 is GTSNPN, CDR2 SVGIG, per germline (reference sequence). The CDR3 sequence: CAWSLQGAHEQYF. The CDR3 region has the DNA TGTGCCTGGAGCCTTCAGGGGGCCCACGAGCAGTACTTC.

The chain couples TRBV29-1 to TRBJ2-1; TRBD2 matches 10 bases. Germline CDR1 reads SQVTM; CDR2 reads ANQGSEA. CDR3 length: 15 amino acids. V shed 6 bases and J 7 bases; nucleotides not matched to a gene: 12. CDR3 loop: CSVKGQRGGGNEQFF. The CDR3 coding sequence is TGCAGCGTCAAGGGCCAGCGGGGGGGCGGAAATGAGCAGTTCTTC.

This clone was picked up a small number of times. The chain carries TRBV29-1 and TRBJ2-1; 9 bases map to TRBD2. Looked up from germline, CDR1 is SQVTM and CDR2 is ANQGSEA. The CDR3 has 14 amino acids. The V gene end was trimmed by 3 bases and the J gene end by 6 bases; junction bases not matched to a gene: 6. The CDR3 region is CSVEVDSGGNEQFF. For the CDR3, the DNA is TGCAGCGTTGAGGTTGATAGCGGGGGCAATGAGCAGTTCTTC.

This clone was recorded once. V usage is TRBV30 and J usage is TRBJ1-2; 9 nucleotides agree with TRBD1. J gave up 8 bases and V 7 bases, and 17 bases lay outside the gene matches. Germline CDR1 GTSNPN, CDR2 SVGIG (reference sequence). The CDR3 is 15 residues long. For the CDR3, the DNA is TGTGCCTCCCACAGCCTAGGACAGGGGCTGGGAGGCTACACCTTC. This sequence encodes CASHSLGQGLGGYTF.

The chain couples TRBV7-2 to TRBJ2-1; D is unclear. CDR1 and CDR2 (germline): SGHTA, FQGNSA. Trimming left V 0 bases short and J 8 bases short, with 11 bases between. This CDR3 contains 14 residues. The CDR3 DNA follows: TGTGCCAGCAGCTTAGCCGGGCCTCTCGATGAGCAGTTCTTC. Its translation: CASSLAGPLDEQFF. The entire variable domain, with the rest obtained from reference TRBV7-2 and TRBJ2-1, is as follows: GAGVSQSPSNKVTEKGKDVELRCDPISGHTALYWYRQSLGQGLEFLIYFQGNSAPDKSGLPSDRFSAERTGGSVSTLTIQRTQQEDSAVYLCASSLAGPLDEQFFGPGTRLTVL.

The V gene is TRBV10-2, the J gene TRBJ2-3; maybe TRBD1 (6 bases). This CDR3 spans 16 amino acids. Trimming shortened V by 0 bases and J by 6 bases, and 16 bases separated the two germline ends. Germline loops: CDR1 WSHSY, CDR2 SAAADI. CDR3 nucleotide sequence: TGCGCCAGCAGTGAGTCTCGTCAGGGGTTAACGGATACGCAGTATTTT. Encoded protein: CASSESRQGLTDTQYF.

Written as DNA, the CDR3 is TGTGCCAGCAGCCTCTATTCCGGGACAGGAGACTACAATGAGCAGTTCTTC. The encoded protein is CASSLYSGTGDYNEQFF. The rearrangement joins TRBV7-3 to TRBJ2-1; 8 bases fit TRBD1. The CDR3 totals 17 residues. Losses at the gene ends were 5 bases for V and 3 bases for J; bases not matched to a gene: 12. Germline CDR1 is SGHTA and CDR2 is FQGTGA.

The rearrangement joins TRBV27 to TRBJ2-1; 10 positions match TRBD2. CDR3 length: 15 amino acids. CDR1 is MNHEY, CDR2 SMNVEV, per germline (reference sequence). V gave up 5 bases and J gave up 2 bases; unmatched junction bases: 3. CDR3 sequence: CASSPLAGAYNEQFF. The CDR3 DNA reads TGTGCCAGCAGTCCGCTAGCGGGGGCCTACAATGAGCAGTTCTTC.

The rearrangement uses TRBV7-8 and TRBJ2-7; 8 bases fit TRBD1. After removal of 5 bases from V and 6 bases from J, the junction contained 6 bases not matched to a gene. This CDR3 contains 13 residues. Germline V lookup: CDR1 SGHVS, CDR2 FQNEAQ. The CDR3 bases are TGTGCCAGCAGCCTCGACAGGGGAGGCGAGCAGTACTTC. It is translated as CASSLDRGGEQYF.

This clone appeared a single time. V is TRBV9 and J is TRBJ2-2; D unresolved. V gave up 0 bases and J gave up 4 bases, with 7 bases separating them. Germline CDR1 SGDLS, CDR2 YYNGEE. CDR3 size: 14 residues. In DNA, the CDR3 is TGTGCCAGCAGCGTAGGAAGTGTCACCGGGGAGCTGTTTTTT. Protein sequence: CASSVGSVTGELFF.

The chain combines TRBV7-3 with TRBJ2-1; D possibly corresponds to TRBD1 (8 bases). V lost 2 bases to trimming and J lost 10 bases, with 24 bases between them. The CDR3 extends over 17 amino acids. Germline values: CDR1 SGHTA, CDR2 FQGTGA. DNA of the CDR3: TGTGCCAGCAGCTTAGGGACAACAGGGGGGGCCCTAATAGAGCAGTTCTTC. It specifies CASSLGTTGGALIEQFF.

This chain joins TRBV11-1 and TRBJ1-1; 7 bases are a match to TRBD1. There are 12 residues in the CDR3. Looked up from germline, CDR1 is SGHAT and CDR2 is FQDESV (reference sequence). The junction had 3 bases not matched to a gene; V was cut back by 3 bases and J by 8 bases. Here the CDR3 reads CASSLDRTEAFF. Written as DNA, the CDR3 is TGTGCCAGCAGCTTGGACAGGACCGAAGCTTTCTTT.

This chain uses TRBV30 with TRBJ2-1; no reliable D call. From germline, CDR1 is GTSNPN and CDR2 SVGIG (reference sequence). Deletions cut 0 bases from V and 6 bases from J, with 6 bases between. The CDR3 has 12 amino acids. DNA of the CDR3: TGTGCCTGGAGTGTACTTCCCAATGAGCAGTTCTTC. Amino acids: CAWSVLPNEQFF. Drawing the rest from reference TRBV30 and TRBJ2-1, the complete variable domain is SQTIHQWPATLVQPVGSPLSLECTVEGTSNPNLYWYRQAAGRGLQLLFYSVGIGQISSEVPQNLSASRPQDRQFILSSKKLLLSDSGFYLCAWSVLPNEQFFGPGTRLTVL.